This T cell receptor beta chain was profiled in a study of blood T cell repertoires in COVID-19. CDR1 and CDR2 from the germline V gene are SGHVS and FQNEAQ. The CDR3 runs to 16 residues. J was trimmed by 8 bases and V by 4 bases; bases with no gene match: 12. The assay was immunoSEQ multiplex PCR, and TCRdb's table has in-frame clones only and misses some. The sample includes approximately 150,000 clones, roughly 93% of them seen just once. This sequence was found in a young man with COVID-19, enrolled during active disease. The gene calls are TRBV7-8 and TRBJ2-2, with 8 positions matching TRBD2. Material for sequencing was peripheral blood. The CDR3 DNA reads as TGTGCCAGCAGCTCTCGGACTAGCTTGAAGGAGGGGGAGCTGTTTTTT. Amino acid sequence: CASSSRTSLKEGELFF.